Presented here are 5 T cell receptor beta chains from one specimen sequenced in a study of early T cells in non-severe SARS-CoV-2 infection. Via MiXCR, TCRdb re-called the 5' RACE reads, giving one row per CDR3 protein. Of 100,000 to 120,000 distinct CDR3 sequences listed, about 12% are singletons. The starting material was whole blood, obtained at baseline. These receptors all stem from an adult who was a healthcare worker with PCR-confirmed SARS-CoV-2 infection or an uninfected control (not recorded which).

The chain has TRBV5-1 and TRBJ2-1, with TRBD2 as a possible D gene (7 bases). Germline V lookup: CDR1 SGHRS, CDR2 YFSETQ. There are 14 residues in the CDR3. Trimming took 5 bases from V and 7 from J, leaving 16 bases between them. In DNA form, the CDR3 reads TGCGCCAGCAGGATGGGGGGGCCGGGGAATGAGCAGTTCTTC. Its protein product is CASRMGGPGNEQFF.

The J gene is TRBJ2-7, the V gene TRBV19; D uncertain. The CDR3 runs 13 residues. V shed 3 bases and J shed 1 base, with 7 bases lying between them. Germline V gives CDR1 LNHDA, CDR2 SQIVND (reference sequence). The DNA for the CDR3 is TGTGCCAGTAGTATGGCCAGGTCCTACGAGCAGTACTTC. The encoded protein is CASSMARSYEQYF.

This clonotype was seen more than once but under ten times. The gene calls are TRBV27 and TRBJ2-7, with TRBD1 identical over 7 bases. V gave up 5 bases and J gave up 2 bases; unmatched junction bases: 6. CDR3 length: 14 amino acids. Germline values: CDR1 MNHEY, CDR2 SMNVEV (reference sequence). The CDR3 DNA sequence: TGTGCCAGCAGTCTCAAGGGGGCCCCCTACGAGCAGTACTTC. This encodes CASSLKGAPYEQYF.

This clonotype was observed many times. This chain uses TRBV4-1 with TRBJ2-7; unclear D gene. Looked up from germline, CDR1 is MGHRA and CDR2 is YSYEKL. There are 14 residues in the CDR3. Trimming shortened V by 3 bases and J by 4 bases, and 13 bases separated the two germline ends. The CDR3 loop reads CASSQEFGLYEQYF. The CDR3 DNA follows: TGCGCCAGCAGCCAGGAATTTGGCCTTTACGAGCAGTACTTC.

This clonotype was counted only a few times. The chain has TRBV5-1 and TRBJ1-5; D perhaps matches TRBD1 (6 bases). The CDR3 consists of 15 residues. The V gene lost 4 bases and the J gene lost 3 bases, with 14 bases spanning the gap. Germline V gene data show CDR1 as SGHRS and CDR2 as YFSETQ. In DNA, the CDR3 is TGCGCCAGCAGCACTGCAGGGGCTGACAATCAGCCCCAGCATTTT. Translating it yields CASSTAGADNQPQHF.